This T cell receptor (beta chain) was sequenced during a study of blood T cells in healthy people across ages. The authors ran a second PCR of 7 to 11 cycles using a sample-barcoded 5' primer and a J-beta primer mix. In TCRdb, the 5' RACE reads were re-called with MiXCR into one record per CDR3 protein. The table records around 1,900,000 distinct CDR3 sequences, roughly two fifths of them present only once. The CDR3 totals 16 residues. Germline assignment: CDR1 LGHNA and CDR2 YSLEER. After removal of 2 bases from V and 13 bases from J, the junction contained 14 bases not matched to a gene. This chain links TRBV4-3 with TRBJ2-4, with 10 positions matching TRBD2. Material for sequencing was blood. The receptor comes from a human donor in good health. The CDR3: CASSQRPSGGLSEQYF. The DNA for the CDR3 is TGCGCCAGCAGCCAACGGCCTAGCGGGGGCCTTTCTGAGCAGTACTTC.